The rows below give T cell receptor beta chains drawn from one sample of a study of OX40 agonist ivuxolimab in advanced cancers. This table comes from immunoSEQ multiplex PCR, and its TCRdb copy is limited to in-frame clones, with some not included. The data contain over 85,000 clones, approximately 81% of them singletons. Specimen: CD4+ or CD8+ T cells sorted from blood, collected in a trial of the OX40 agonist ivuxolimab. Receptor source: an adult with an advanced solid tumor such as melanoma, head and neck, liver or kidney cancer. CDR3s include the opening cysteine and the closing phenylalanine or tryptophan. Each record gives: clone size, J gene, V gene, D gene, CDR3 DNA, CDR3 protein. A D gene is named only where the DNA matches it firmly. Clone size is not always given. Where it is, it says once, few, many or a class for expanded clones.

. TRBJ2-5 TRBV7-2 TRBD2 TGTGCCAGCAGTCTTAGCGGGGGGAGACAAGAGACCCAGTACTTC CASSLSGGRQETQYF
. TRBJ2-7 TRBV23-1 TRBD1 TGCGCCAGCAGTGCACGACAGGGGGACTACGAGCAGTACTTC CASSARQGDYEQYF
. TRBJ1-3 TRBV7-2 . TGTGCCAGCAGCTTAGGCCGCGCGGGGGGCTCTGGAAACACCATATATTTT CASSLGRAGGSGNTIYF
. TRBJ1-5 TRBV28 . TGTGCCAGCAGTTTCCCCTCCAGGTTAAACCCCAATCAGCCCCAGCATTTT CASSFPSRLNPNQPQHF
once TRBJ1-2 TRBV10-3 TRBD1 TGTGCCATCAGTGAGTCGACAGGGTCTAACTATGGCTACACCTTC CAISESTGSNYGYTF
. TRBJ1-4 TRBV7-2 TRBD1 TGTGCCAGCAGCCGTCTCCAGGGGGCTGGTGAAAAACTGTTTTTT CASSRLQGAGEKLFF
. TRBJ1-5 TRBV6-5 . TGTGCCAGCAGTCCGGGGGATAGCAATCAGCCCCAGCATTTT CASSPGDSNQPQHF
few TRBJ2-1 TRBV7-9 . TGTGCCAGCAGCTCTCGGACACCCCCGCATGAGCAGTTCTTC CASSSRTPPHEQFF
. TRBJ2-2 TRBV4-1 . TGCGCCAGCAGCCCCCAGGCGACTGGGATCGGGGAGCTGTTTTTT CASSPQATGIGELFF
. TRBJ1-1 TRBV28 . TGTGCCAGCACCCTATCGGGTCGTGAAGCTTTCTTT CASTLSGREAFF
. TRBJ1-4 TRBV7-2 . TGTGCCAGCAGCTTAGACATCGGACAGAGGGGTTGGGAAAAACTGTTTTTT CASSLDIGQRGWEKLFF
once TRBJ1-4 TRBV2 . TGTGCCAGCATCGGTTGGCGAACTAATGAAAAACTGTTTTTT CASIGWRTNEKLFF
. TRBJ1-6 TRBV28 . TGTGCCAGCAGCCCCGGAGCCCACTATAATTCACCCCTCCACTTT CASSPGAHYNSPLHF
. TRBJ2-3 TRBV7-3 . TGTGCCAGCAGCTTAGGGGATTTGTCCACAGATACGCAGTATTTT CASSLGDLSTDTQYF
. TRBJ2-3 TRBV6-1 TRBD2 TGTGCCAGCAGTGCCGCCCAGGGACTAGCGGGGGCAGATACGCAGTATTTT CASSAAQGLAGADTQYF
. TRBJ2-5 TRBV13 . TGTGCCAGCAGCTTCGCGGGGGCCAAAGAGACCCAGTACTTC CASSFAGAKETQYF
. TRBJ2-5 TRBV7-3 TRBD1 TGTGCCAGCAGCGCTGGACAGGTGGGGGAGACCCAGTACTTC CASSAGQVGETQYF
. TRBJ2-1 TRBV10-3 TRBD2 TGTGCCATCAGTCCAGCGGGGGCGTACAATGAGCAGTTCTTC CAISPAGAYNEQFF
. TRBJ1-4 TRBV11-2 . TGTGCCAGCAGCCACCCGGGTGAAAAACTGTTTTTT CASSHPGEKLFF
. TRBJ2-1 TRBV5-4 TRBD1 TGTGCCAGCAGCTGGGGACAGGGCCGCGAGCAGTTCTTC CASSWGQGREQFF
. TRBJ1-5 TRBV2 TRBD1 TGTGCCAGCAGTCTACAGGGGGGCAATCAGCCCCAGCATTTT CASSLQGGNQPQHF
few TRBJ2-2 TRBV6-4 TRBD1 TGTGCCAGCAGTGGGACAGGGGACACCGGGGAGCTGTTTTTT CASSGTGDTGELFF
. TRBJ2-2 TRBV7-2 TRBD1 TGTGCCAGCAGCTTAGCCCCGTTAGGGACAGCGCACCGGGAGCTGTTTTTT CASSLAPLGTAHRELFF
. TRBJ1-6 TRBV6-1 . TGTGCCAGCAGTCACGGGACGGGGAATTCACCCCTCCACTTT CASSHGTGNSPLHF
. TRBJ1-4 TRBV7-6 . TGTGCCAGCAGCTTAGGTGGGGGGGGAAAACTGTTTTTT CASSLGGGGKLFF
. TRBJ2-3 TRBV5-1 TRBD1 TGCGCCAGCAACAAAGATGGACAGGGCACAGATACGCAGTATTTT CASNKDGQGTDTQYF
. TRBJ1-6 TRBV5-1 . TGCGCCAGCAGCTTGACTCCATTAAGCTCCTATAATTCACCCCTCCACTTT CASSLTPLSSYNSPLHF
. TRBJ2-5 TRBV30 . TGTGCCTGGAGTGACCCCCTAGCGACTAGGGTGACCCAGTACTTC CAWSDPLATRVTQYF
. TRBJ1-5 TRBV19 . TGTGCCAGTAGCGGGACGGGAAATCAGCCCCAGCATTTT CASSGTGNQPQHF
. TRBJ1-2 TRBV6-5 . TGTGCCAGCAGTTACACAACTCAGGGTAGCTATGGCTACACCTTC CASSYTTQGSYGYTF
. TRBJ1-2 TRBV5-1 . TGCGCCAGCAGCATGGAAGGGGACTATGGCTACACCTTC CASSMEGDYGYTF
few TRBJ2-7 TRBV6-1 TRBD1 TGTGCCAGCAGGACAGGGATCCCCTACGAGCAGTACTTC CASRTGIPYEQYF
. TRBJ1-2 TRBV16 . TGTGCCAGCAGCCAATCGGGCAACGGGGGCTACACCTTC CASSQSGNGGYTF
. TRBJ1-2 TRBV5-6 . TGTGCCAGCAGCTTGGCGGGGACCGGCGGCTACACCTTC CASSLAGTGGYTF
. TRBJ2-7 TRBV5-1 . TGCGCCAGCGGGTTGCGACGGGACGAGCAGTACTTC CASGLRRDEQYF
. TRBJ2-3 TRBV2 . TGTGCCAGCAGTGACCTGGGAGATACGCAGTATTTT CASSDLGDTQYF
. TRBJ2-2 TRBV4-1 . TGCGCCAGCAGCCCTCTGGGGGCGCGGGACACCGGGGAGCTGTTTTTT CASSPLGARDTGELFF
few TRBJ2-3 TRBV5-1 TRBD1 TGCGCCAGCAGCTTGGGACAGGGGATCGATACAGATACGCAGTATTTT CASSLGQGIDTDTQYF
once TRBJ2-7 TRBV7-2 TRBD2 TGTGCCAGCAGCTTAGCTGGACTAGCGGGGGGGCTGGACGAGCAGTACTTC CASSLAGLAGGLDEQYF
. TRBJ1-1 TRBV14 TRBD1 TGTGCCAGCAGCCCTAGGACAGGGGGCACTGAAGCTTTCTTT CASSPRTGGTEAFF
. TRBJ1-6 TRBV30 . TGTGCCTGGAGTCCGGCCCCGAATTCACCCCTCCACTTT CAWSPAPNSPLHF
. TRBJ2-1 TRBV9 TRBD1 TGTGCCAGCAGCGCCGCCGGGACAGGGATCGGGAATGAGCAGTTCTTC CASSAAGTGIGNEQFF
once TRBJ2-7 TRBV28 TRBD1 TGTGCCAGCAGCCCCATCCTGGGGGACAGGGGAATCTACGAGCAGTACTTC CASSPILGDRGIYEQYF
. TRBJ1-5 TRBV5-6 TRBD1 TGTGCCAGCAGCTTGGGGGGACAGCTCAATCAGCCCCAGCATTTT CASSLGGQLNQPQHF
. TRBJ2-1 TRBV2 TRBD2 TGTGCCAGCAGTCCCGGACTAGCGGGGACAGGGGAGCAGTTCTTC CASSPGLAGTGEQFF
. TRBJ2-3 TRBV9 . TGTGCCAGCAGCGTAGGTCTGGGCAGGAAAATCCCAGATACGCAGTATTTT CASSVGLGRKIPDTQYF
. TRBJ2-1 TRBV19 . TGTGCCAGTAGACGGCAGGCGAACAATGAGCAGTTCTTC CASRRQANNEQFF
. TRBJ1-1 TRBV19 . TGTGCCAGTAGTATAAACCAGGGCGTGGACACTGAAGCTTTCTTT CASSINQGVDTEAFF
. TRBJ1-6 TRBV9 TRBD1 TGTGCCAGCAGCGTAGGGGGGGGGACAGGGTCTTCACCCCTCCACTTT CASSVGGGTGSSPLHF
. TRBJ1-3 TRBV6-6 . TGTGCCAGCAGGGAACAGGGAAGGGACACCATATATTTT CASREQGRDTIYF
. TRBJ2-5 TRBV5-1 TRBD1 TGCGCCAGCAGCTTGGGAGGGGGCGCGGAGACCCAGTACTTC CASSLGGGAETQYF
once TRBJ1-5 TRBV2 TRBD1 TGTGCCAGCACCGCACAGGGGGCGACCGAAAATCAGCCCCAGCATTTT CASTAQGATENQPQHF
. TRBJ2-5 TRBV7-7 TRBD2 TGTGCCAGCAGCTTAGGGGGGACTAGCGGGCCCAGGTACTTC CASSLGGTSGPRYF
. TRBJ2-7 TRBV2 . TGTGCCAGCAGAGAAGACAGGGTCGGGGGGCAGTACTTC CASREDRVGGQYF
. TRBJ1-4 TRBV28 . TGTGCCAGCAGTCTCCGCGGGGGGTCTGAAAAACTGTTTTTT CASSLRGGSEKLFF
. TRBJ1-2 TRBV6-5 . TGTGCCAGCAGTTTTCAGGGTTCCGATGGCTACACCTTC CASSFQGSDGYTF
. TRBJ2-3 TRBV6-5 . TGTGCCAGCAGTTACTACCGGGCAGATACGCAGTATTTT CASSYYRADTQYF
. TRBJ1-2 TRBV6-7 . TGTGCCAGCAGTTTCCCGCAGGGGAGCCACTATGGCTACACCTTC CASSFPQGSHYGYTF
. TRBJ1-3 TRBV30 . TGTGCCTGGGGCAGGCTAAACTCTGGAAACACCATATATTTT CAWGRLNSGNTIYF
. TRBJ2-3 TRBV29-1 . TGCAGCGTTGAAGTGGTGGAGGCAGATACGCAGTATTTT CSVEVVEADTQYF